This T cell receptor (beta chain) was identified during a study of T-cell memory formation after mild COVID-19. As for the study in general: Largely, TCR clusters stayed within a single donor.

General study results and limits: The study found contracting CD4+ clones mainly in CM and EM and contracting CD8+ clones in EMRA. Cross-reactive memory appears to have joined, as suggested by some responding clones showing up in pre-infection memory.

Libraries for TCRalpha and TCRbeta carried sample barcodes and unique molecular identifiers via 5'RACE. TCRdb re-analysed the 5' RACE reads in MiXCR, keeping a single row per CDR3 protein. The repertoire holds 350,000 to 450,000 distinct CDR3 sequences, with 24% as singletons. In regard to this clonotype: No antigen is known for it.

Germline V lookup: CDR1 DFQATT, CDR2 SNEGSKA (reference sequence). The V and J ends lost 6 bases and 9 bases, in that order; junction bases with no gene match: 11. CDR3 length equals 13 residues. The TCR comes from an adult woman who had mild COVID-19 (a few samples of this study predate the infection). Cell type and time point are not known. The sequenced sample was PBMCs or a T cell subset sorted from them (not recorded which). The chain links TRBV20-1 to TRBJ1-5, with 7 bases identical to TRBD1. CDR3 in amino acids: CSATHSWTGPQHF. The CDR3, as DNA: TGCAGTGCCACCCATTCATGGACAGGGCCCCAGCATTTT.